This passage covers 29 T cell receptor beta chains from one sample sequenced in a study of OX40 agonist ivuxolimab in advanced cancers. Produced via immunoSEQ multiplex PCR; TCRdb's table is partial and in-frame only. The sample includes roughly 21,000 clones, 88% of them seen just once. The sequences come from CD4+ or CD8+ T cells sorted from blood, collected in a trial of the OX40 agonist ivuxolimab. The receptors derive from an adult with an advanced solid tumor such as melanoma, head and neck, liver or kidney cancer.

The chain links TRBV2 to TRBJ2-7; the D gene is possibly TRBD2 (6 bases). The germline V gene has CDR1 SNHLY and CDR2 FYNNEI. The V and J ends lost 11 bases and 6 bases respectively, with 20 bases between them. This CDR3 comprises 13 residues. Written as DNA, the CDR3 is TGTGCCGATGGAGGAGGGAGAAAGGGCGAGCAGTACTTC. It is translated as CADGGGRKGEQYF.

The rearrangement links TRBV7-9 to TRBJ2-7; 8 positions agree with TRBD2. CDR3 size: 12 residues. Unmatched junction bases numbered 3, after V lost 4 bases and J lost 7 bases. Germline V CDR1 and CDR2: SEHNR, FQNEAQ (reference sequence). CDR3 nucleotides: TGTGCCAGCAGCTCCCGGGGGGGTGAGCAGTACTTC. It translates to CASSSRGGEQYF.

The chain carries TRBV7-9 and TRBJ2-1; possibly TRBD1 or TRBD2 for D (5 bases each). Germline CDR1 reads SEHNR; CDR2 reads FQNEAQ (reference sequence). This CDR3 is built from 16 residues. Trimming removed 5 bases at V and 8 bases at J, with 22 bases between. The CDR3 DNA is TGTGCCAGCAGCCCCCCTCTTGGACCTCGGGGCGATGAGCAGTTCTTC. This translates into CASSPPLGPRGDEQFF.

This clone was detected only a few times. CDR3 region: CASRQGYSNQPQHF. The CDR3, as DNA: TGTGCCAGCCGACAGGGCTATAGCAATCAGCCCCAGCATTTT. This chain joins TRBV27 and TRBJ1-5; TRBD1 matches 7 bases. This CDR3 contains 14 residues. V dropped 8 bases and J dropped 0; count of bases not matched to a gene: 4. Germline CDR1 reads MNHEY; CDR2 reads SMNVEV (reference sequence).

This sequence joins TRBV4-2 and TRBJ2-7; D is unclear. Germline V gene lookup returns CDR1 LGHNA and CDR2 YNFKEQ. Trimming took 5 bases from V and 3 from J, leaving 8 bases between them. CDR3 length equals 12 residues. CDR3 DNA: TGTGCCAGCAGCGATCTCAACTACGAGCAGTACTTC. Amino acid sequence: CASSDLNYEQYF.

CDR3 region: CASSVSGGPYNEQFF. The CDR3 region has the DNA TGTGCCAGCAGCGTTTCTGGCGGGCCCTACAATGAGCAGTTCTTC. The chain joins TRBV9 to TRBJ2-1, with D possibly matching TRBD2 (5 bases). The CDR3 runs to 15 residues. Trimming took 2 bases from V and 2 from J, leaving 11 bases between them. CDR1 and CDR2 (germline): SGDLS, YYNGEE.

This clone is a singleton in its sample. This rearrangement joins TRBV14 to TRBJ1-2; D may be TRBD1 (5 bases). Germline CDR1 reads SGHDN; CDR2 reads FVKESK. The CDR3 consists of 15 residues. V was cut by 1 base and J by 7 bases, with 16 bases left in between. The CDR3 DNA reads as TGTGCCAGCAGCCAAGCCCGGCGAGGGGAGGGTGGCTACACCTTC. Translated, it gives CASSQARRGEGGYTF.

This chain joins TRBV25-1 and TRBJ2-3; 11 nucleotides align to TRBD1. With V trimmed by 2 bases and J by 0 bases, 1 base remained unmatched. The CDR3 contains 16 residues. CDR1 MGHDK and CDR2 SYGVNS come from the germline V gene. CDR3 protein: CASSERTGGSTDTQYF. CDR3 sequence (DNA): TGTGCCAGCAGTGAACGGACAGGGGGCAGCACAGATACGCAGTATTTT.

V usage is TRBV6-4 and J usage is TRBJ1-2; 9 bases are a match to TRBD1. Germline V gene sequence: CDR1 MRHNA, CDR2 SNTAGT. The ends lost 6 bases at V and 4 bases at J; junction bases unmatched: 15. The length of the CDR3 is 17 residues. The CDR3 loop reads CASSPANLGTGIYGYTF. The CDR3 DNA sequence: TGTGCCAGCAGCCCGGCAAATCTGGGGACAGGGATCTATGGCTACACCTTC.

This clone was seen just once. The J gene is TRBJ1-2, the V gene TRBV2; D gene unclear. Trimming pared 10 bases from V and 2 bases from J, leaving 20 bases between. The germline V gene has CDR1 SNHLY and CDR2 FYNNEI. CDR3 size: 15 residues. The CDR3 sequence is CANEGPSSQNYGYTF. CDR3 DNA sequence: TGTGCCAACGAAGGACCCTCCAGCCAAAACTATGGCTACACCTTC.

CDR3 in DNA: TGTGCCAGTAGTATAGTTGGTAGGGCCACTGAAGCTTTCTTT. Amino acid sequence: CASSIVGRATEAFF. This chain joins TRBV19 and TRBJ1-1; no clear D. The CDR3 is 14 amino acids. V lost 1 base and J 4 bases, leaving 10 bases between the germline ends. Germline-derived CDR1 and CDR2 are LNHDA and SQIVND (reference sequence).

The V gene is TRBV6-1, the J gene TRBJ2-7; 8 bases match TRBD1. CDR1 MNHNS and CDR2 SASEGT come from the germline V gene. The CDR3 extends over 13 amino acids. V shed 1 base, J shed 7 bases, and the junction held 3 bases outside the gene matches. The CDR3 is CASSEGDRGEQYF. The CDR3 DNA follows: TGTGCCAGCAGTGAAGGAGACAGGGGTGAGCAGTACTTC.

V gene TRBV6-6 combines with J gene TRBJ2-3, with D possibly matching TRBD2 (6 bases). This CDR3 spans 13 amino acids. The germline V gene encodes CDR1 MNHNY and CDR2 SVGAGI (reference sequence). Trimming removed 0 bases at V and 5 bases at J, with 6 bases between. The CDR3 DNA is TGTGCCAGCAGTTACTCGGAGGGAGATACGCAGTATTTT. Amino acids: CASSYSEGDTQYF.

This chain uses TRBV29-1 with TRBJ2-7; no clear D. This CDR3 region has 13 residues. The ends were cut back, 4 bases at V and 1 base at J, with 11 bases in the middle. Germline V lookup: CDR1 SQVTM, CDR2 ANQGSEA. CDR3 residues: CSVATTVSYEQYF. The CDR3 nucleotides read TGCAGCGTTGCAACAACAGTTTCCTACGAGCAGTACTTC.

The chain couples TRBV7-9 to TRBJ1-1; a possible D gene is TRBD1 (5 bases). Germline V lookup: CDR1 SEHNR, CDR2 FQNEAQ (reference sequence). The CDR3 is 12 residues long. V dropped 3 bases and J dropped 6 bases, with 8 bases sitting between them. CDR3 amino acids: CASSLSGPEAFF. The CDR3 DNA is TGTGCCAGCAGCTTGTCAGGGCCTGAAGCTTTCTTT.

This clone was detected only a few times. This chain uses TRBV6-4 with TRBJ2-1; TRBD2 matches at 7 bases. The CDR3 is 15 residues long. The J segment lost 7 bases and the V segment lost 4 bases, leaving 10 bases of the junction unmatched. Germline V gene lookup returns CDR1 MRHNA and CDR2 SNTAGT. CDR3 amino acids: CASSVAGDPSNEQFF. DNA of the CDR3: TGTGCCAGCAGTGTGGCGGGAGACCCCAGTAATGAGCAGTTCTTC.

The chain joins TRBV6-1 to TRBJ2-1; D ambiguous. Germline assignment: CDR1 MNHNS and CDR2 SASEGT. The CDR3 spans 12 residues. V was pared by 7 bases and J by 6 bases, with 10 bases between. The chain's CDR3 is CASIPPSNEQFF. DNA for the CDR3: TGTGCCAGCATCCCACCTAGCAATGAGCAGTTCTTC.

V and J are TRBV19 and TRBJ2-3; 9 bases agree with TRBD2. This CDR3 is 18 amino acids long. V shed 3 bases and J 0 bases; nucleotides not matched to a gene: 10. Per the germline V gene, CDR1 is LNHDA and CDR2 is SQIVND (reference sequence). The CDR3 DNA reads TGTGCCAGTAGTATGGTGGCTAGCGGGGTTTCTAGCACAGATACGCAGTATTTT. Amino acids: CASSMVASGVSSTDTQYF.

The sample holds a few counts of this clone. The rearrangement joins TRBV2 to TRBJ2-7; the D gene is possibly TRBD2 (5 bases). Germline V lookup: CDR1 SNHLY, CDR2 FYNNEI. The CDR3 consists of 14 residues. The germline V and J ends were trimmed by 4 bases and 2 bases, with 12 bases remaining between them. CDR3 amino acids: CASSVKGAPYEQYF. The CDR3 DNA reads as TGTGCCAGCAGTGTGAAGGGAGCCCCCTACGAGCAGTACTTC.

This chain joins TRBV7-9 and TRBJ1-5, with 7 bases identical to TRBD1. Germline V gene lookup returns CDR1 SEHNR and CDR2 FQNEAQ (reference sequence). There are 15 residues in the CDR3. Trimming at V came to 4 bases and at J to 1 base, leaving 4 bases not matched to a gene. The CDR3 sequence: CASSSDRDSNQPQHF. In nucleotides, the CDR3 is TGTGCCAGCAGCTCCGACAGGGACAGCAATCAGCCCCAGCATTTT.

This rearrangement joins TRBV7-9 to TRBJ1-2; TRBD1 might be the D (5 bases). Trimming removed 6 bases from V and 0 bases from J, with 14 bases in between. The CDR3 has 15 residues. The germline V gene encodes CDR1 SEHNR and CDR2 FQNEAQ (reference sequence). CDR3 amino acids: CASSLSETANYGYTF. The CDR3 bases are TGTGCCAGCAGTTTGTCTGAGACAGCTAACTATGGCTACACCTTC. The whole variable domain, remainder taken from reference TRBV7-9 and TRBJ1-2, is DTGVSQNPRHKITKRGQNVTFRCDPISEHNRLYWYRQTLGQGPEFLTYFQNEAQLEKSRLLSDRFSAERPKGSFSTLEIQRTEQGDSAMYLCASSLSETANYGYTFGSGTRLTVV.

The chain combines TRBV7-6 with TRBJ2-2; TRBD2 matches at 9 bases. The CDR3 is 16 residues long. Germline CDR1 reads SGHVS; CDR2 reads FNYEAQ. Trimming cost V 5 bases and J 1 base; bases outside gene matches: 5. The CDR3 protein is CASSPATSGNTGELFF. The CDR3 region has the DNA TGTGCCAGCAGCCCAGCGACTAGCGGGAACACCGGGGAGCTGTTTTTT.

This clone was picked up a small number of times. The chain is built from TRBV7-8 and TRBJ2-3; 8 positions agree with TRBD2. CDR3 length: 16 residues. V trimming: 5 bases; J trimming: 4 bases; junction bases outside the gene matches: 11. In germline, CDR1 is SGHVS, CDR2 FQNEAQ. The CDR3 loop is CASSPVLAGGPDTQYF. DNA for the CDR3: TGTGCCAGCAGCCCCGTTCTCGCGGGGGGCCCAGATACGCAGTATTTT.

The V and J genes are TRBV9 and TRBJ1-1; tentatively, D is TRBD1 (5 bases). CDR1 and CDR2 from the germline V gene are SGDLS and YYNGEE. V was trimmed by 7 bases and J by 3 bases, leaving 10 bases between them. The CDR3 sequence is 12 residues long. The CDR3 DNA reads TGTGCCAGCCAAGGGGCGGACACTGAAGCTTTCTTT. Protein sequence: CASQGADTEAFF.

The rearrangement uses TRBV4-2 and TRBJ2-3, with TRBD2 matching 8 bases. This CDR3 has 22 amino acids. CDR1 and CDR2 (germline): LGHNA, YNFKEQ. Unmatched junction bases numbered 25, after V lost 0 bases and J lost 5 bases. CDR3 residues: CASSQEGWLAGTWRVWEDTQYF. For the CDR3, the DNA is TGTGCCAGCAGCCAAGAGGGGTGGTTAGCGGGGACCTGGCGAGTTTGGGAAGATACGCAGTATTTT.

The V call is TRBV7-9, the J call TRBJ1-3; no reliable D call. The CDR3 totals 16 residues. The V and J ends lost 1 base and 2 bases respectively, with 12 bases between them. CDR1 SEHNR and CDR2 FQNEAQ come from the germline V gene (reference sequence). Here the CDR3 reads CASSLGSLGTGNTIYF. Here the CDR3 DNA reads TGTGCCAGCAGCTTAGGATCTTTAGGGACTGGAAACACCATATATTTT.

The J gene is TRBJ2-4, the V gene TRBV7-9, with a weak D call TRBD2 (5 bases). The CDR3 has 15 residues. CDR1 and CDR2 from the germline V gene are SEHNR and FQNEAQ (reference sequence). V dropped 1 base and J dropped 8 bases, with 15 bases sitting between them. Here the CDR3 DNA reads TGTGCCAGCAGCTTAGGCAGCGAGGGAGAAGACATTCAGTACTTC. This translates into CASSLGSEGEDIQYF.

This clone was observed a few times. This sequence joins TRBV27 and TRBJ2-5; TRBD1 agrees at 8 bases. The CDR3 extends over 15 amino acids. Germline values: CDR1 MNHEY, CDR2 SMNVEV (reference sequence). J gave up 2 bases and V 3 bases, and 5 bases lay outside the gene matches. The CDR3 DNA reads TGTGCCAGCAGTTTTGGGAACAGGGGGCAAGAGACCCAGTACTTC. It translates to CASSFGNRGQETQYF.

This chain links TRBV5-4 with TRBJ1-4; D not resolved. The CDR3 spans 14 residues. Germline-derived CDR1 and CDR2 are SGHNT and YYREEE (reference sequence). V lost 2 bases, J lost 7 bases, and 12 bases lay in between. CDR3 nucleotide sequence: TGTGCCAGCAGCTTCGGACCAGAGTTTGAAAAACTGTTTTTT. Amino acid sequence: CASSFGPEFEKLFF.